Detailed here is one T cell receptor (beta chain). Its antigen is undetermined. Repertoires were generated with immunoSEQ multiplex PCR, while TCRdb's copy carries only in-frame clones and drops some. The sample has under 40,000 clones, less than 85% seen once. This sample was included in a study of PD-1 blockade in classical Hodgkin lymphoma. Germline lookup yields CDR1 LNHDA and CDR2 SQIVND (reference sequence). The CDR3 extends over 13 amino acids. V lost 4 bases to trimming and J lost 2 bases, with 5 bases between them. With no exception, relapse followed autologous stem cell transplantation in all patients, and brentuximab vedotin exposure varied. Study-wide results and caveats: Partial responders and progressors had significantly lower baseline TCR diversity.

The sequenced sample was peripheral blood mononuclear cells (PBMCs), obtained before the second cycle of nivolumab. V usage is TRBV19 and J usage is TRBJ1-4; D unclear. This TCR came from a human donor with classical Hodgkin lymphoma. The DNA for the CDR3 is TGTGCCAGTAGTAGGCTTACTAATGAAAAACTGTTTTTT. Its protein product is CASSRLTNEKLFF.